The 5 T cell receptor beta chains below all came from one sample that was sequenced in a study of T-cell reconstitution after alpha-beta-depleted transplantation in children. Unique molecular identifiers were incorporated when the TCRbeta library was constructed. TCRdb reanalysed the PCR reads using MiXCR and keeps one entry per CDR3 protein. The data show 150,000 to 200,000 distinct CDR3 sequences, about 6.4% seen once. The sequences come from PBMCs from the stem cell graft donor, collected from the stem cell graft. All receptors come from a human donor who donated a stem cell graft to a child with Wiskott-Aldrich syndrome.

At least ten counts were recorded for this clonotype. The chain recombines TRBV5-1 with TRBJ1-6; 7 bases map to TRBD1. Per germline, CDR1 SGHRS and CDR2 YFSETQ. The CDR3 has 14 residues. V was pared by 5 bases and J by 7 bases, with 6 bases of the junction left unmatched. The CDR3 region is CASRPGQSNSPLHF. In DNA form, the CDR3 reads TGCGCCAGCAGGCCGGGACAGAGCAATTCACCCCTCCACTTT.

This clonotype was seen repeatedly, ten times or more. The chain has TRBV19 and TRBJ1-5; D unclear. The CDR3 has 13 amino acids. Trimming removed 1 base at V and 2 bases at J, with 3 bases between. In germline, CDR1 is LNHDA, CDR2 SQIVND (reference sequence). The CDR3 loop reads CASSIGGNQPQHF. CDR3 in DNA: TGTGCCAGTAGTATAGGTGGCAATCAGCCCCAGCATTTT.

In its sample, this clonotype was seen many times. V and J are TRBV10-3 and TRBJ1-2; no definite D call. The length of the CDR3 is 13 residues. The V gene's germline CDR1 is ENHRY and CDR2 SYGVKD. The V and J ends lost 2 bases and 5 bases respectively, with 9 bases between them. The CDR3 region has the DNA TGTGCCATCAGTGAGCAGGAGACATATGGCTACACCTTC. This gives the protein CAISEQETYGYTF.

This clonotype was recorded at least ten times. The chain joins TRBV6-1 to TRBJ1-5; D is undetermined. The CDR3 is 15 amino acids. Germline V CDR1 and CDR2: MNHNS, SASEGT. With 6 bases removed from V and 2 bases from J, the gap between germline ends came to 14 bases. This CDR3 reads CASSDGSGGNQPQHF. The CDR3 DNA reads as TGTGCCAGCAGCGACGGATCCGGGGGCAATCAGCCCCAGCATTTT.

This clonotype turned up a few times. The chain is built from TRBV19 and TRBJ2-3; 7 bases map to TRBD1. Germline V gives CDR1 LNHDA, CDR2 SQIVND (reference sequence). After removal of 5 bases from V and 0 bases from J, the junction contained 8 bases not matched to a gene. The CDR3 sequence is 16 residues long. The CDR3 nucleotides read TGTGCCAGTAGTCTCAGGGGGTTCTCTAGCACAGATACGCAGTATTTT. Protein: CASSLRGFSSTDTQYF.